This T cell receptor beta chain comes out of a study of response to subunit inactivated influenza vaccine. Study results and caveats: There was a suggestion from the authors that each seasonal influenza vaccination recruits few new T cells.

V trimming: 5 bases; J trimming: 3 bases; junction bases outside the gene matches: 2. The CDR3 loop spans 12 amino acids. The germline V gene has CDR1 DFQATT and CDR2 SNEGSKA (reference sequence). For this clonotype: Its matching antigen is unknown.

TCRdb reprocessed the RT-PCR reads with MiXCR, giving one entry per CDR3 protein. The sample shows more than 200,000 distinct CDR3 sequences, over 9% of them seen only once. The sequences come from non-naive T cells sorted from PBMCs, collected approximately 15 days before vaccination. The receptor comes from a man aged 45 to 65 who received an inactivated influenza vaccine. This rearrangement joins TRBV20-1 to TRBJ1-1, with 8 bases that match TRBD1. CDR3 coding DNA: TGCAGTGCTGGACAGGGTTACACTGAAGCTTTCTTT. Residues: CSAGQGYTEAFF.